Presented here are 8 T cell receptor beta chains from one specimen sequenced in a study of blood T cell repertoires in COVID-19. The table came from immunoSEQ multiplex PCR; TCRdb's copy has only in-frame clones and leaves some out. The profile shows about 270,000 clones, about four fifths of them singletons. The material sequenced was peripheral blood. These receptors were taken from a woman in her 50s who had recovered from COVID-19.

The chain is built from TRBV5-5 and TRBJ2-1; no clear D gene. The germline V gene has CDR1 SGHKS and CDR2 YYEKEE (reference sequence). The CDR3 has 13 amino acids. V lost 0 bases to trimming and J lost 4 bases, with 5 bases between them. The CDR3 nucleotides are TGTGCCAGCAGCTTGGAGCGTTACAATGAGCAGTTCTTC. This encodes CASSLERYNEQFF.

The CDR3 nucleotides read TGTGCCAGCAGTCCCTCGTCGGGAGGGTGGTATGAGCAGTTCTTC. Its translation is CASSPSSGGWYEQFF. The genes are TRBV28 and TRBJ2-1; 8 bases line up with TRBD2. This CDR3 region has 15 residues. Germline trimming cut 5 bases from V and 8 bases from J; bases unmatched to any gene: 11. Germline V CDR1 and CDR2: MDHEN, SYDVKM. The full variable domain, rest sourced from reference TRBV28 and TRBJ2-1, is DVKVTQSSRYLVKRTGEKVFLECVQDMDHENMFWYRQDPGLGLRLIYFSYDVKMKEKGDIPEGYSVSREKKERFSLILESASTNQTSMYLCASSPSSGGWYEQFFGPGTRLTVL.

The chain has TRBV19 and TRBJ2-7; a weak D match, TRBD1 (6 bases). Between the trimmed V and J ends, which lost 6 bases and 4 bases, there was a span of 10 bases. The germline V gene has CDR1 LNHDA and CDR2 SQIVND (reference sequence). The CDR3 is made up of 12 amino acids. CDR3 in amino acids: CASSRGQYEQYF. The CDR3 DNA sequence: TGTGCCAGTAGCCGTGGACAGTACGAGCAGTACTTC. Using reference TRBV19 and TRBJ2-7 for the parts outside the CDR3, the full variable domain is DGGITQSPKYLFRKEGQNVTLSCEQNLNHDAMYWYRQDPGQGLRLIYYSQIVNDFQKGDIAEGYSVSREKKESFPLTVTSAQKNPTAFYLCASSRGQYEQYFGPGTRLTVT.

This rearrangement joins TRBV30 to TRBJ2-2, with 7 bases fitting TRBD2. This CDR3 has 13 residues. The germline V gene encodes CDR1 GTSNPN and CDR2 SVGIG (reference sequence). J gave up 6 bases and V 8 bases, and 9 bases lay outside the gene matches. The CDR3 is CAALAGVSGELFF. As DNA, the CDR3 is TGTGCCGCCTTAGCGGGTGTGTCCGGGGAGCTGTTTTTT. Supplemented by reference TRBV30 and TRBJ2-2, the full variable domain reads SQTIHQWPATLVQPVGSPLSLECTVEGTSNPNLYWYRQAAGRGLQLLFYSVGIGQISSEVPQNLSASRPQDRQFILSSKKLLLSDSGFYLCAALAGVSGELFFGEGSRLTVL.

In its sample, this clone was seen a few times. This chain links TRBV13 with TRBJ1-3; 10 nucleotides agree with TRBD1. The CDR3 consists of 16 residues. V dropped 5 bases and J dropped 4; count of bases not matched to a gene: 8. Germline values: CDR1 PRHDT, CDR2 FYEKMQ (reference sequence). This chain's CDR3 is CASSRIDRGLGNTIYF. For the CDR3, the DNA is TGTGCCAGCAGCCGCATTGACAGGGGGCTAGGAAACACCATATATTTT.

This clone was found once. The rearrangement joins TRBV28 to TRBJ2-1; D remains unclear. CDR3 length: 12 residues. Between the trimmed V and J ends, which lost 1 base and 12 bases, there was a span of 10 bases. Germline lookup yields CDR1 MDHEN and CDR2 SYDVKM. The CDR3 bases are TGTGCCAGCAGTTTATTTGCTCGCGGGCAGTTCTTC. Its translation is CASSLFARGQFF.

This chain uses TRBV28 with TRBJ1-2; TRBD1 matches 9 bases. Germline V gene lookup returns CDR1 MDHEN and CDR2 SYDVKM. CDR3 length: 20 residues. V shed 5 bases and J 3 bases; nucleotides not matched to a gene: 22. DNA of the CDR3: TGTGCCAGCAGTCCCGACAGGGGGGGGAGTGGATTGGGCCTCCACTATGGCTACACCTTC. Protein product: CASSPDRGGSGLGLHYGYTF.

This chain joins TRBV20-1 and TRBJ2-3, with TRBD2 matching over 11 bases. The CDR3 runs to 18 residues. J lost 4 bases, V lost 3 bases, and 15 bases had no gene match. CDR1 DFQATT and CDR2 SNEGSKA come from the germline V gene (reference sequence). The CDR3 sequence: CSASWRGRTSGSPDTQYF. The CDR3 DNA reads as TGCAGTGCTAGTTGGAGGGGGAGAACTAGCGGGAGTCCAGATACGCAGTATTTT.